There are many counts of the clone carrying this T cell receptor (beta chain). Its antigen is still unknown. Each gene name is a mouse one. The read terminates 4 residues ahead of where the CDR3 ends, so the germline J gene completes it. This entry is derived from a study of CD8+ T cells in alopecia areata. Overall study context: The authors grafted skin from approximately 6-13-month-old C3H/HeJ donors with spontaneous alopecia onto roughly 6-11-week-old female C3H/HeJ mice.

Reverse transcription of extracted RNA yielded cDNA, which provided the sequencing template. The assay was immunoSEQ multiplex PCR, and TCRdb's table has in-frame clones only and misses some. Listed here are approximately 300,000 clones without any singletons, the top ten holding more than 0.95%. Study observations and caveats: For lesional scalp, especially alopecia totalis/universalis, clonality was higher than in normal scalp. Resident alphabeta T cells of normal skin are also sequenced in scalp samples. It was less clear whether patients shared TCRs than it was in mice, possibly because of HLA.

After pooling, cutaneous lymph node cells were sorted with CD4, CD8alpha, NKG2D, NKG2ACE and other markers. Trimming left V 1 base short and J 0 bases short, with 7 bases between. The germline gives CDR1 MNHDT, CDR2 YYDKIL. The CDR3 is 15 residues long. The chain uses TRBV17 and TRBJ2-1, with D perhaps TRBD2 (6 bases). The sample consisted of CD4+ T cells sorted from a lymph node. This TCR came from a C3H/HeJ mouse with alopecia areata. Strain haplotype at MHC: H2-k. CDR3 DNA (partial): TGTGCTAGCAGTAGAGGGGGGGATAACTATGCT. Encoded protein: CASSRGGDNYA. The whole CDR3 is CASSRGGDNYAEQFF.